This TCR beta chain is from a study of blood T cell repertoires in COVID-19. The CDR3 contains 13 residues. Trimming shortened V by 5 bases and J by 3 bases, and 11 bases separated the two germline ends. Per germline, CDR1 SGHTA and CDR2 FQGNSA. TCRdb keeps only in-frame clones here, not all; method: immunoSEQ multiplex PCR. The sample records over 350,000 clones, 80% to 90% being singletons. What was sequenced was PBMCs or T cells enriched from blood (not recorded which). V gene TRBV7-2 combines with J gene TRBJ2-7, with a tentative D call TRBD1 (5 bases). The clonotype comes from a woman in her forties or fifties who had recovered from COVID-19. The CDR3 nucleotides read TGTGCCAGCAGCGGGGCCCAAAGCTACGAGCAGTACTTC. This translates into CASSGAQSYEQYF.